This T cell receptor beta chain was captured by sequencing in a study of shared clonotypes between healthy human individuals. For this clone: Antigen specificity is unknown. A far larger clone differs by one base, so this is likely a read error.

The method was immunoSEQ multiplex PCR; TCRdb's version includes in-frame clones alone and lacks a portion of them. The table shows 450,000 to 500,000 clones, with over 70% occurring only once. The donors were all Caucasian adults (living in Nashville, Tennessee). The CDR3 is made up of 17 amino acids. Germline assignment: CDR1 SGHTA and CDR2 FQGNSA. Study-level results: An anticipated effect of sequencing depth on clonotype sharing among donors was recognized.

The V gene is TRBV7-2, the J gene TRBJ1-4; 9 bases fit TRBD1. This TCR was sampled from a woman aged 40 to 50 in good health. Some clones in this sample may be carry-over from other donors' samples. The source material was PBMCs. This CDR3 reads CASSPDRGPATNEKLLF. The CDR3 nucleotides read TGTGCCAGCAGCCCGGACAGGGGACCTGCAACTAATGAAAAACTGCTTTTT.